What follows are 21 T cell receptor beta chains derived from one specimen sequenced in a study of shared clonotypes between healthy human individuals. Profiling relied on immunoSEQ multiplex PCR, and the TCRdb table lists in-frame clones only, not all of them. The data show approximately 350,000 clones, with under 80% seen just once and 9% to 12% held by the top ten. Sequencing was carried out using memory CD4+ T cells sorted from blood. The subset: CD45RA-negative fraction. These receptors all stem from a man aged 30 to 45 in good health.

Worth noting for this clone: Other DNA sequences in the same sample also yield this CDR3. This chain joins TRBV20-1 and TRBJ2-1; D not resolved. Trimming stripped 3 bases from V and 8 bases from J, with 8 bases between. Germline CDR1 DFQATT, CDR2 SNEGSKA (reference sequence). This CDR3 is 11 amino acids long. CDR3 coding DNA: TGCAGTGCTAGTTTACGCGATGAGCAGTTCTTC. Its translation is CSASLRDEQFF.

V and J are TRBV5-4 and TRBJ1-1, with 9 bases that match TRBD1. There are 12 residues in the CDR3. Trimming cost V 2 bases and J 9 bases; bases outside gene matches: 2. From germline, CDR1 is SGHNT and CDR2 YYREEE (reference sequence). DNA for the CDR3: TGTGCCAGCAGCTTCGGACAGGGGAAAGCTTTCTTT. The encoded protein is CASSFGQGKAFF.

J is TRBJ2-7 and V is TRBV28; D perhaps matches TRBD2 (5 bases). In germline, CDR1 is MDHEN, CDR2 SYDVKM. The length of the CDR3 is 15 residues. With 0 bases removed from V and 4 bases from J, the gap between germline ends came to 13 bases. The CDR3 region is CASSLWRGNNYEQYF. The DNA of the CDR3 is TGTGCCAGCAGTTTATGGAGAGGGAACAATTACGAGCAGTACTTC.

About this clone: This same CDR3 is encoded by further DNA sequences in the sample. The V gene is TRBV6-1, the J gene TRBJ2-2; D is possibly TRBD1 (5 bases). V gave up 6 bases and J gave up 1 base, with 6 bases separating them. The germline CDR1 and CDR2 sequences are MNHNS and SASEGT. The CDR3 is 13 residues long. The CDR3 nucleotides are TGTGCCAGCAGGCAGGGGAACACCGGGGAGCTGTTTTTT. Encoded protein: CASRQGNTGELFF.

V usage is TRBV5-5 and J usage is TRBJ1-5; D might be TRBD1 (6 bases). This CDR3 is built from 15 residues. Between the trimmed V and J ends, which lost 2 bases and 2 bases, there was a span of 11 bases. Germline loops: CDR1 SGHKS, CDR2 YYEKEE (reference sequence). The CDR3 DNA sequence: TGTGCCAGCAGCTTACAGGGAGTCGGCAATCAGCCCCAGCATTTT. Translation: CASSLQGVGNQPQHF.

The chain employs TRBV21-1 and TRBJ2-4; no check of the table's D call, TRBD1, against the DNA was made. TRBV21-1 is a known pseudogene. The CDR3 covers 17 residues. CDR3 sequence (DNA): TGTGCCAGCAGCAAGCGAGACAGGGGCATAGCCAAAAACATTCAGTACTTC. It yields the protein CASSKRDRGIAKNIQYF.

This clone appeared a few times. This sequence joins TRBV14 and TRBJ2-3; TRBD1 matches 10 bases. Losses at the gene ends were 3 bases for V and 6 bases for J; bases not matched to a gene: 6. In germline, CDR1 is SGHDN, CDR2 FVKESK. The CDR3 length is 15 residues. This CDR3 is CASSHLDRGMDTQYF. The DNA for the CDR3 is TGTGCCAGCAGCCATCTGGACAGGGGGATGGATACGCAGTATTTT.

J is TRBJ2-6 and V is TRBV27; D remains ambiguous. The CDR3 is 17 residues long. The V end lost 0 bases, the J end lost 1 base, and 10 bases lay between the germline ends. Germline V lookup: CDR1 MNHEY, CDR2 SMNVEV (reference sequence). Here the CDR3 reads CASSLSVTGSGANVLTF. As DNA, the CDR3 is TGTGCCAGCAGTTTATCAGTTACCGGGTCTGGGGCCAACGTCCTGACTTTC.

This clone showed up just a few times. V gene TRBV5-1 combines with J gene TRBJ2-1; 8 bases align to TRBD1. V was pared by 4 bases and J by 10 bases, with 10 bases of the junction left unmatched. Germline V gives CDR1 SGHRS, CDR2 YFSETQ. This CDR3 is built from 14 residues. The CDR3, as DNA: TGCGCCAGCAGCCCGGACGGACAGGGAAGAGAGCAGTTCTTC. Amino acid sequence: CASSPDGQGREQFF. The entire variable domain, with the rest obtained from reference TRBV5-1 and TRBJ2-1, is as follows: KAGVTQTPRYLIKTRGQQVTLSCSPISGHRSVSWYQQTPGQGLQFLFEYFSETQRNKGNFPGRFSGRQFSNSRSEMNVSTLELGDSALYLCASSPDGQGREQFFGPGTRLTVL.

The rearrangement links TRBV7-6 to TRBJ2-5; D ambiguous. The CDR3 totals 13 residues. Germline CDR1 SGHVS, CDR2 FNYEAQ. Trimming removed 4 bases from V and 4 bases from J, with 10 bases in between. The CDR3 DNA reads TGTGCCAGCAGCTCGACTCGGGCAGAGACCCAGTACTTC. Translation gives CASSSTRAETQYF.

The gene calls are TRBV12-5 and TRBJ1-1, with TRBD1 as a possible D gene (5 bases). V gave up 6 bases and J gave up 7 bases, with 15 bases separating them. This CDR3 is 13 amino acids long. Germline CDR1 LGHNT, CDR2 FRNRAP. In DNA form, the CDR3 reads TGTGCTAGTGGCCAGGGCGGTCCGGGTGAAGCTTTCTTT. It yields the protein CASGQGGPGEAFF.

The chain has TRBV27 and TRBJ2-3; D is possibly TRBD2 (5 bases). Germline V gene data show CDR1 as MNHEY and CDR2 as SMNVEV (reference sequence). The CDR3 runs 15 residues. V lost 6 bases and J lost 1, with 14 bases in between. CDR3 DNA: TGTGCCAGCAGGAGAACTAGTTTGGGCACAGATACGCAGTATTTT. Translated: CASRRTSLGTDTQYF.

In DNA form, the CDR3 reads TGCGCCAGCAGCTTGGTCACAGGTACCAAGTCTGAAGCTTTCTTT. As protein: CASSLVTGTKSEAFF. The V call is TRBV5-1, the J call TRBJ1-1, with a tentative D call TRBD1 (5 bases). Germline CDR1 SGHRS, CDR2 YFSETQ. The V gene lost 0 bases and the J gene lost 6 bases, with 15 bases spanning the gap. This CDR3 has 15 amino acids.

This chain joins TRBV7-8 and TRBJ1-4, with D hard to call. From germline, CDR1 is SGHVS and CDR2 FQNEAQ. This CDR3 is 15 amino acids long. V was trimmed by 5 bases and J by 4 bases, leaving 14 bases between them. The chain's CDR3 is CASSPRRQYNEKLFF. The CDR3 region has the DNA TGTGCCAGCAGCCCGAGACGTCAGTATAATGAAAAACTGTTTTTT.

This clone has more than one count but fewer than ten. The CDR3 coding sequence is TGTGCCATCAGTGAGTCCGGACAGCACAATCAGCCCCAGCATTTT. Translated, it gives CAISESGQHNQPQHF. The chain couples TRBV10-3 to TRBJ1-5, with D perhaps TRBD1 (6 bases). CDR3 length: 15 amino acids. In germline, CDR1 is ENHRY, CDR2 SYGVKD. V lost 0 bases to trimming and J lost 3 bases, with 9 bases between them.

This clone was seen ten or more times. The same CDR3 also results from other DNA sequences found in this sample. The chain couples TRBV28 to TRBJ1-1; D is possibly TRBD1 (5 bases). Trimming left V 5 bases short and J 0 bases short, with 10 bases between. Germline V gene data show CDR1 as MDHEN and CDR2 as SYDVKM. CDR3 length: 14 amino acids. The CDR3 DNA is TGTGCCAGCAGTCCCGGGGCTCTGAACACTGAAGCTTTCTTT. Translated, it gives CASSPGALNTEAFF.

The CDR3 bases are TGTGCCAGCTCACCCCCGAGGGTACGGGCCTACAATGAGCAGTTCTTC. Amino acid sequence: CASSPPRVRAYNEQFF. V and J are TRBV18 and TRBJ2-1, with a weak D call TRBD2 (5 bases). Trimming took 3 bases from V and 2 from J, leaving 14 bases between them. The germline gives CDR1 KGHSH, CDR2 LQKENI. CDR3 size: 16 residues.

This chain joins TRBV9 and TRBJ1-1, with no clear D. The CDR3 has 12 residues. Germline V gives CDR1 SGDLS, CDR2 YYNGEE. Trimming took off 4 bases at V and 4 bases at J, with 8 bases between the two ends. The CDR3, as DNA: TGTGCCAGCAGCCTGGTGGGCACTGAAGCTTTCTTT. Translating gives CASSLVGTEAFF.

The chain recombines TRBV19 with TRBJ1-1, with 8 bases aligning to TRBD1. J was trimmed by 0 bases and V by 8 bases; bases with no gene match: 5. This CDR3 is built from 14 residues. CDR1 LNHDA and CDR2 SQIVND come from the germline V gene (reference sequence). CDR3 coding DNA: TGTGCCAGTGGCTTACAGGGGGTGAACACTGAAGCTTTCTTT. It is translated as CASGLQGVNTEAFF.

The chain joins TRBV5-1 to TRBJ2-7; D is possibly TRBD1 or TRBD2 (6 bases each). Trimming stripped 0 bases from V and 2 bases from J, with 9 bases between. This CDR3 region has 14 residues. The germline V gene has CDR1 SGHRS and CDR2 YFSETQ. CDR3: CASSLEGGPYEQYF. As DNA, the CDR3 is TGCGCCAGCAGCTTGGAGGGGGGACCCTACGAGCAGTACTTC.

This chain uses TRBV18 with TRBJ2-3, with 8 nucleotides matching TRBD1. Germline CDR1 is KGHSH and CDR2 is LQKENI. The CDR3 spans 16 residues. Trimming cost V 3 bases and J 4 bases; bases outside gene matches: 9. The CDR3 loop reads CASSPLGQGFADTQYF. CDR3 DNA sequence: TGTGCCAGCTCACCGCTAGGACAGGGTTTCGCAGATACGCAGTATTTT. Full variable domain (missing parts from reference TRBV18 and TRBJ2-3): NAGVMQNPRHLVRRRGQEARLRCSPMKGHSHVYWYRQLPEEGLKFMVYLQKENIIDESGMPKERFSAEFPKEGPSILRIQQVVRGDSAAYFCASSPLGQGFADTQYFGPGTRLTVL.